A single sample gave rise to the 22 T cell receptor beta chains below, sequenced in a study of cytomegalovirus exposure and HLA in healthy donors. Researchers ran the PCR with 60 Vbeta and 13 Jbeta primers. The table came from immunoSEQ multiplex PCR; TCRdb's copy has only in-frame clones and leaves some out. The sample gives approximately 130,000 clones, approximately 85% of which show up once; roughly 8% is in the top ten. The sample comprised PBMCs. All receptors come from a woman in her forties or fifties in good health and CMV-seropositive.

The J gene is TRBJ2-5, the V gene TRBV11-2, with D unresolved. V gave up 5 bases and J gave up 4 bases, with 11 bases separating them. The CDR3 extends over 13 amino acids. CDR1 SGHAT and CDR2 FQNNGV come from the germline V gene. This CDR3 reads CASSPWPGETQYF. CDR3 DNA sequence: TGTGCCAGCAGCCCCTGGCCGGGAGAGACCCAGTACTTC.

This clone has a single count. The chain combines TRBV7-2 with TRBJ2-1; perhaps TRBD1 as D (5 bases). Trimming left V 2 bases short and J 3 bases short, with 11 bases between. Germline values: CDR1 SGHTA, CDR2 FQGNSA. CDR3 length equals 15 residues. This CDR3 reads CASSLWAGNYNEQFF. The CDR3 coding sequence is TGTGCCAGCAGCTTATGGGCAGGGAACTACAATGAGCAGTTCTTC.

The V and J genes are TRBV7-8 and TRBJ2-1; D might be TRBD2 (6 bases). Germline CDR1 reads SGHVS; CDR2 reads FQNEAQ. With 5 bases removed from V and 2 bases from J, the gap between germline ends came to 10 bases. There are 14 residues in the CDR3. CDR3 sequence (DNA): TGTGCCAGCAGCGAGGACTATGCCTACAATGAGCAGTTCTTC. It yields the protein CASSEDYAYNEQFF.

The chain is built from TRBV5-1 and TRBJ2-3, with 15 bases aligning to TRBD2. In germline, CDR1 is SGHRS, CDR2 YFSETQ. This CDR3 spans 18 amino acids. Unmatched junction bases numbered 7, after V lost 1 base and J lost 4 bases. The CDR3 bases are TGCGCCAGCAGCTTGTGGGGACTAGCGGGAGGTGGGGCAGATACGCAGTATTTT. Protein product: CASSLWGLAGGGADTQYF. The complete variable domain, with remaining parts taken from reference TRBV5-1 and TRBJ2-3, reads KAGVTQTPRYLIKTRGQQVTLSCSPISGHRSVSWYQQTPGQGLQFLFEYFSETQRNKGNFPGRFSGRQFSNSRSEMNVSTLELGDSALYLCASSLWGLAGGGADTQYFGPGTRLTVL.

The chain combines TRBV30 with TRBJ2-6, with 8 bases lining up with TRBD1. After removal of 3 bases from V and 10 bases from J, the junction contained 17 bases not matched to a gene. The CDR3 runs 17 residues. Per the germline V gene, CDR1 is GTSNPN and CDR2 is SVGIG (reference sequence). The DNA of the CDR3 is TGTGCCTGGAGATCCGCCCGGGACAGGTTCGGAGAAAACGTCCTGACTTTC. Residues: CAWRSARDRFGENVLTF.

The chain uses TRBV2 and TRBJ1-2; no firm D call. V lost 1 base and J 4 bases, leaving 10 bases between the germline ends. Per the germline V gene, CDR1 is SNHLY and CDR2 is FYNNEI. The CDR3 consists of 14 residues. The CDR3 DNA sequence: TGTGCCAGCAGTGAAGGGGCCTCAATCTATGGCTACACCTTC. Amino acids: CASSEGASIYGYTF.

This sequence joins TRBV30 and TRBJ2-3, with D perhaps matching TRBD1 (5 bases). Looked up from germline, CDR1 is GTSNPN and CDR2 is SVGIG (reference sequence). The CDR3 sequence is 15 residues long. Between the trimmed V and J ends, which lost 0 bases and 3 bases, there was a span of 13 bases. The DNA of the CDR3 is TGTGCCTGGAGTGTAGGCAGGGTTTTGACAGATACGCAGTATTTT. This translates into CAWSVGRVLTDTQYF. The variable domain in full, with the rest retrieved from reference TRBV30 and TRBJ2-3, is SQTIHQWPATLVQPVGSPLSLECTVEGTSNPNLYWYRQAAGRGLQLLFYSVGIGQISSEVPQNLSASRPQDRQFILSSKKLLLSDSGFYLCAWSVGRVLTDTQYFGPGTRLTVL.

V usage is TRBV30 and J usage is TRBJ2-7; D call uncertain. Germline V gives CDR1 GTSNPN, CDR2 SVGIG (reference sequence). V lost 0 bases and J 0 bases, leaving 6 bases between the germline ends. This CDR3 has 13 residues. CDR3 protein: CAWSVVYSYEQYF. In DNA form, the CDR3 reads TGTGCCTGGAGTGTTGTTTACTCCTACGAGCAGTACTTC.

CDR3 sequence: CASSQDHVGAEYNSPLHF. In DNA form, the CDR3 reads TGCGCCAGCAGCCAAGATCACGTTGGGGCCGAGTATAATTCACCCCTCCACTTT. The rearrangement links TRBV4-3 to TRBJ1-6; D is possibly TRBD1 (5 bases). From germline, CDR1 is LGHNA and CDR2 YSLEER. Trimming cost V 0 bases and J 4 bases, with 16 bases left between them. The CDR3 loop spans 18 amino acids.

The gene calls are TRBV2 and TRBJ2-7; weak D call: TRBD1 (6 bases). In germline, CDR1 is SNHLY, CDR2 FYNNEI. This CDR3 contains 14 residues. V dropped 6 bases and J dropped 5 bases, with 17 bases sitting between them. The CDR3: CASRQGFSVDEQYF. CDR3 nucleotide sequence: TGTGCCAGCAGACAGGGCTTTTCCGTGGACGAGCAGTACTTC.

This chain uses TRBV23-1 with TRBJ1-2; D gene unclear. TRBV23-1 is recorded as an ORF, its role being uncertain. The CDR3 spans 13 residues. Trimming stripped 4 bases from V and 13 bases from J, with 19 bases between. Here the CDR3 DNA reads TGCGCCAGCAGTCTTTCGACATACCCAATCTCCACCTTC. Translating it yields CASSLSTYPISTF.

This chain joins TRBV28 and TRBJ2-5; the match to TRBD1 covers 9 bases. Per germline, CDR1 MDHEN and CDR2 SYDVKM. The CDR3 has 12 amino acids. V trimming: 6 bases; J trimming: 6 bases; junction bases outside the gene matches: 2. Written as DNA, the CDR3 is TGTGCCAGCAGGGGGACAGGGAAGACCCAGTACTTC. Protein: CASRGTGKTQYF. The variable domain in full, completed from reference TRBV28 and TRBJ2-5, reads DVKVTQSSRYLVKRTGEKVFLECVQDMDHENMFWYRQDPGLGLRLIYFSYDVKMKEKGDIPEGYSVSREKKERFSLILESASTNQTSMYLCASRGTGKTQYFGPGTRLLVL.

This chain links TRBV28 with TRBJ2-3; 13 bases are a match to TRBD2. The CDR3 has 19 residues. The V gene's germline CDR1 is MDHEN and CDR2 SYDVKM. After removal of 4 bases from V and 0 bases from J, the junction contained 10 bases not matched to a gene. The CDR3 here is CASSSPGLAGFSSTDTQYF. As DNA, the CDR3 is TGTGCCAGCAGTTCCCCGGGACTAGCGGGATTCTCTAGCACAGATACGCAGTATTTT.

J is TRBJ2-5 and V is TRBV27; tentatively, D is TRBD1 (6 bases). V lost 5 bases to trimming and J lost 0 bases, with 16 bases between them. CDR3 length equals 16 residues. Germline V lookup: CDR1 MNHEY, CDR2 SMNVEV (reference sequence). CDR3 protein: CASSGKGTTNQETQYF. The CDR3 coding sequence is TGTGCCAGCAGTGGTAAGGGGACAACCAACCAAGAGACCCAGTACTTC.

This clone was detected only a few times. This CDR3 is CASRLQGVLGKLFF. The CDR3, as DNA: TGTGCCAGCAGGCTACAGGGGGTGCTGGGAAAACTGTTTTTT. The chain couples TRBV7-9 to TRBJ1-4; TRBD1 matches 8 bases. The CDR3 sequence is 14 residues long. Looked up from germline, CDR1 is SEHNR and CDR2 is FQNEAQ (reference sequence). Trimming cost V 6 bases and J 10 bases; bases outside gene matches: 10.

This clone was observed a few times. The V gene is TRBV28, the J gene TRBJ1-1; 8 bases fit TRBD1. This CDR3 is built from 17 residues. J gave up 0 bases and V 7 bases, and 13 bases lay outside the gene matches. Germline CDR1 reads MDHEN; CDR2 reads SYDVKM. CDR3 coding DNA: TGTGCCAGCAATACCGCCTACAGGGGGAATTTGAACACTGAAGCTTTCTTT. Translated: CASNTAYRGNLNTEAFF. Using reference TRBV28 and TRBJ1-1 for the parts outside the CDR3, the full variable domain is DVKVTQSSRYLVKRTGEKVFLECVQDMDHENMFWYRQDPGLGLRLIYFSYDVKMKEKGDIPEGYSVSREKKERFSLILESASTNQTSMYLCASNTAYRGNLNTEAFFGQGTRLTVV.

This clone was seen more than once but under ten times. The chain uses TRBV7-6 and TRBJ2-1; D is perhaps TRBD1 (6 bases). The germline V gene encodes CDR1 SGHVS and CDR2 FNYEAQ. The V end lost 4 bases, the J end lost 6 bases, and 16 bases lay between the germline ends. The CDR3 is 15 amino acids. CDR3: CASSSLQGIVNEQFF. CDR3 DNA: TGTGCCAGCAGCTCACTACAGGGAATTGTCAATGAGCAGTTCTTC.

This clone was observed a handful of times. Other DNA sequences in this specimen translate into the identical CDR3. This chain joins TRBV27 and TRBJ2-1; no reliable D call. In germline, CDR1 is MNHEY, CDR2 SMNVEV (reference sequence). This CDR3 has 13 residues. V was shortened by 5 bases and J by 6 bases, with 11 bases between the two germline ends. CDR3 sequence: CASSPKSVNEQFF. The DNA of the CDR3 is TGTGCCAGCAGTCCCAAGAGCGTCAATGAGCAGTTCTTC.

The chain uses TRBV7-8 and TRBJ1-2; 10 positions match TRBD1. The ends lost 3 bases at V and 12 bases at J; junction bases unmatched: 4. The CDR3 loop spans 12 amino acids. CDR1 and CDR2 from the germline V gene are SGHVS and FQNEAQ. Here the CDR3 DNA reads TGTGCCAGCAGCTTCTCGACAGGGGGCCACACCTTC. This codes for CASSFSTGGHTF.

The chain links TRBV9 to TRBJ2-1, with TRBD2 matching over 9 bases. This CDR3 is built from 15 residues. The trim removed 5 bases at V and 10 bases at J, leaving 13 bases unmatched. Germline CDR1 is SGDLS and CDR2 is YYNGEE. The CDR3 spells CASRPTGGRVGEQFF. The CDR3 nucleotides read TGTGCCAGCAGACCCACCGGCGGGAGGGTTGGAGAGCAGTTCTTC.

A remark on this clone: The junction shows a germline mismatch at one end, possibly a read error. The CDR3 sequence is CASSLPVQREGRVGAEQYF. CDR3 DNA sequence: TGTGCTAGCAGCTTACCAGTGCAGCGGGAGGGCCGGGTTGGGGCCGAGCAGTACTTC. This chain joins TRBV7-7 and TRBJ2-7, with 10 bases that match TRBD2. This CDR3 has 19 amino acids. Germline lookup yields CDR1 SSHAT and CDR2 FNYEAQ (reference sequence).

J is TRBJ2-5 and V is TRBV5-4; weak D call: TRBD1 (6 bases). This CDR3 has 14 residues. V was trimmed by 4 bases and J by 6 bases, leaving 16 bases between them. The germline V gene encodes CDR1 SGHNT and CDR2 YYREEE (reference sequence). In DNA form, the CDR3 reads TGTGCCAGCAGCGCAGACAGGACCTCTCAGACCCAGTACTTC. It yields the protein CASSADRTSQTQYF.